This TCR beta chain was recorded in a study of T-cell memory formation after mild COVID-19. One entry per CDR3 protein results from TCRdb running MiXCR on the 5' RACE reads. In the table there are some 260,000 distinct CDR3 sequences, about a sixth of which are singletons. The sample was PBMCs or a T cell subset sorted from them (not recorded which). The clonotype comes from a man younger than 30 who had mild COVID-19 (a few samples of this study predate the infection). Cell type and time point are not known.

The CDR3 DNA reads as TGTGCCAGCAGCCACACAGTAGAGGGGCCCCCGTCTGGGGCCAACGTCCTGACTTTC. Translated, it gives CASSHTVEGPPSGANVLTF. The chain couples TRBV7-9 to TRBJ2-6; D may match TRBD1 or TRBD2 (5 bases each). CDR3 size: 19 residues. V was pared by 5 bases and J by 1 base, with 21 bases between. Germline V gene data show CDR1 as SEHNR and CDR2 as FQNEAQ (reference sequence).